This record concerns one T cell receptor (beta chain) sequence. Some clones are missing from TCRdb's copy, which holds only in-frame ones; the method was immunoSEQ multiplex PCR. The sample lists approximately 65,000 clones, around nine tenths occurring once. This sample stems from a study of T cell changes during pregnancy in multiple sclerosis. V was trimmed by 1 base and J by 5 bases, leaving 5 bases between them. Germline lookup yields CDR1 SGHDN and CDR2 FVKESK. The CDR3 runs 12 residues. The sequence was collected from a female donor in good health, enrolled as a control in a pregnancy study. The source was peripheral blood, collected in the third trimester of pregnancy. The chain couples TRBV14 to TRBJ1-1; D unresolved. The CDR3 reads CASSQVPTEAFF. DNA for the CDR3: TGTGCCAGCAGCCAAGTCCCAACTGAAGCTTTCTTT.